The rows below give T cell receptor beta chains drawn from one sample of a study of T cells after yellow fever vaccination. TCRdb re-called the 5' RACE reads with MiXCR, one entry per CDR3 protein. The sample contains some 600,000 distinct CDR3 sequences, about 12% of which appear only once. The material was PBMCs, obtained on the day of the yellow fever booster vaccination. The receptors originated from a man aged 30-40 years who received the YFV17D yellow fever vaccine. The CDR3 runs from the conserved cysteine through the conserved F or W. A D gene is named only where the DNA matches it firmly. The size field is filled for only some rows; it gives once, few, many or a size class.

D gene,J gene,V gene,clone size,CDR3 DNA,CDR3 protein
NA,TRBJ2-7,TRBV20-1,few,TGCAGTGCTAGAGATCGGACGGTAGAGCAGTACTTC,CSARDRTVEQYF
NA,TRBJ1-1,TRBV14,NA,TGTGCCAGCAGCCTCCAGGCCACTGAAGCTTTCTTT,CASSLQATEAFF
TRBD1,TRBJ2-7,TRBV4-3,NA,TGCGCCAGCAGCCAAGGACAGGGGGCTATTAACGAGCAGTACTTC,CASSQGQGAINEQYF
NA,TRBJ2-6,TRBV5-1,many,TGCGCCAGCAGCTTGGAGAAGAGCTCTGGGGCCAACGTCCTGACTTTC,CASSLEKSSGANVLTF
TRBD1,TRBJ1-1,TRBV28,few,TGTGCCAGCAGTTACCTCCCCGGACAGGGTGAAGCTTTCTTT,CASSYLPGQGEAFF
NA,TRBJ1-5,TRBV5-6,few,TGTGCCAGCAGCGAATGGACAAGATATAGCAATCAGCCCCAGCATTTT,CASSEWTRYSNQPQHF
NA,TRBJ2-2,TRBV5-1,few,TGCGCCAGCAGCTTGAGTCGGGCAGGGAGACGTACCGGGGAGCTGTTTTTT,CASSLSRAGRRTGELFF
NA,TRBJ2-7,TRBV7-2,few,TGTGCCAGCAGTGACATCACCTACGAGCAGTACTTC,CASSDITYEQYF
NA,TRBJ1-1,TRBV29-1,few,TGCAGCGTTGTGGCAGGGAACAACACTGAAGCTTTCTTT,CSVVAGNNTEAFF
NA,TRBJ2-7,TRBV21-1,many,TGTGCCAGCGGGGACAGACCAGGTTCCTACGAGCAGTACTTC,CASGDRPGSYEQYF
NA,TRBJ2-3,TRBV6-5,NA,TGTGCCAGCAGAACCTATCGGGAACGGGGCACAGATACGCAGTATTTT,CASRTYRERGTDTQYF
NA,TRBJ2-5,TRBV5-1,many,TGTGCCAGCAGCTTATCGGGGGAGACCCAGTACTTC,CASSLSGETQYF
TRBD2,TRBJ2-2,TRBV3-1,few,TGTGCCAGCAGCCACCGCCTAGCGGACGGGGAGCTGTTTTTT,CASSHRLADGELFF
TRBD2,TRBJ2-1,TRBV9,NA,TGTGCCAGCAGCGTAGATAGCGGGAGGTCCTATGAGCAGTTCTTC,CASSVDSGRSYEQFF
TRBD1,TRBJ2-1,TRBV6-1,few,TGTGCCAGCAGTCTAAAACGCTTCCAGGGGGCAGGGAATGAGCAGTTCTTC,CASSLKRFQGAGNEQFF
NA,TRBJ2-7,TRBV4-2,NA,TGTGCCAGCAGCCAAGATCTTCCGACGGCGGGGGAGCAGTACTTC,CASSQDLPTAGEQYF
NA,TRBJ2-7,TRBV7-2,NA,TGTGCCAGCAGCATAGCGAGTCGGGCAGGTGGCCCTGCGCAGTACTTC,CASSIASRAGGPAQYF
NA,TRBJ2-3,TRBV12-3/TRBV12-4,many,TGTGCCAGCACCGGAATAGATACGCAGTATTTT,CASTGIDTQYF
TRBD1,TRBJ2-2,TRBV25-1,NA,TGTGCCAGCAGTGAGACAGGGCGGAACACCGGGGAGCTGTTTTTT,CASSETGRNTGELFF
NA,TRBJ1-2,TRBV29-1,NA,TGCAGCGTTGGGCCCGGAGATGGCTACACCTTC,CSVGPGDGYTF
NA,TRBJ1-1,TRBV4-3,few,TGCGCCAGCAGCCCTCCGGGCCTTCCTGAAGCTTTCTTT,CASSPPGLPEAFF
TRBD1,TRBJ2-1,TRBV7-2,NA,TGTGCCAGCAGCTTAGAAGGGGGCGAATCGAATGAGCAGTTCTTC,CASSLEGGESNEQFF
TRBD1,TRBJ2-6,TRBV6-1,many,TGTGCCAGCCGACAGGGCTCTGGGGCCAACGTCCTGACTTTC,CASRQGSGANVLTF
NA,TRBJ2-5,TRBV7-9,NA,TGTGCCAGCAGCTTTCCGGACGGCCTTGAGACCCAGTACTTC,CASSFPDGLETQYF
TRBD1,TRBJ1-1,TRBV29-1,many,TGCAGCACCCGGGACAGGGGATCGAACACTGAAGCTTTCTTT,CSTRDRGSNTEAFF
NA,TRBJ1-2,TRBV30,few,TGTGCCTGGAGTTTTGGCTATGGCTACACCTTC,CAWSFGYGYTF
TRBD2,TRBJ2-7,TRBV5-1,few,TGCGCCAGCAGCTTAGGGACTAGCGGGAGGGCCTACGAGCAGTACTTC,CASSLGTSGRAYEQYF
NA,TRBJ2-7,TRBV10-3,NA,TGTGCCATCAGTGAGTCGATGGGCGAGCAGTACTTC,CAISESMGEQYF
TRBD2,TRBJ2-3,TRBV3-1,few,TGTGCCAGCAGCCAAACGGGACGGGAGGTTGGAGATACGCAGTATTTT,CASSQTGREVGDTQYF
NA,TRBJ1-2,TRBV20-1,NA,TGCAGTGCTAGAGGTTACCAAGGGATGGGGTATGGCTACACCTTC,CSARGYQGMGYGYTF
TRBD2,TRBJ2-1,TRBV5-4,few,TGTGCCAGCAGCCGAGCGGCGGGAGAAACCTACAATGAGCAGTTCTTC,CASSRAAGETYNEQFF
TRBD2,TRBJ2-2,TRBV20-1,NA,TGCAGTGCCGATGGGAGGGTCACCGGGGAGCTGTTTTTT,CSADGRVTGELFF
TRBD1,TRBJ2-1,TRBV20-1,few,TGCAGTGCTAGGCACAAAGTGGGACAGGCATACTCCTACAATGAGCAGTTCTTC,CSARHKVGQAYSYNEQFF
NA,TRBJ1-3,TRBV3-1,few,TGTGCCAGCAGCCACAGGAGCTCTGGAAACACCATATATTTT,CASSHRSSGNTIYF
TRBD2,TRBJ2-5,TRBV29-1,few,TGCAGCGTGCCTGGGAGAGGGACTAGCGGGGCCGCGGGAGAGACCCAGTACTTC,CSVPGRGTSGAAGETQYF
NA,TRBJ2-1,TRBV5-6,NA,TGTGCCAGCAGCTTGGGAGTTAGCGAGCAGTTCTTC,CASSLGVSEQFF
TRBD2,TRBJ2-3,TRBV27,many,TGTGCCAGCAGTTCTCTTAGCGGGGTCACAGATACGCAGTATTTT,CASSSLSGVTDTQYF
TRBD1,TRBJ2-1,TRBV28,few,TGTGCCAGCAGTTCGCCCCCCGGACAGGGTCGCTCCTACAATGAGCAGTTCTTC,CASSSPPGQGRSYNEQFF
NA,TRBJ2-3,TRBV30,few,TGTGCCTTACGAGCCTCACAGGGCACAGATACGCAGTATTTT,CALRASQGTDTQYF
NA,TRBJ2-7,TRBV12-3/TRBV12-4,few,TGTGCCAGCACCCTAGGAGGGAGTCACTCCTACGAGCAGTACTTC,CASTLGGSHSYEQYF